This TCR beta chain stems from a study of cytomegalovirus exposure and HLA in healthy donors. Study background: It was reported in a later analysis that the 90 to 150 validation repertoires used the same platform as the approximately 690 first-cohort repertoires. General study results and limits: In the 120 or so validation repertoires, approximately 94% of cluster scores exceeded 0, per a later analysis. Cytomegalovirus association was listed for approximately 150 TCR beta chains.

Donors came from a validation cohort of some 130 subjects, distinct from the first 666-subject cohort. Germline V CDR1 and CDR2: SGHTA, FQGTGA. The CDR3 consists of 14 residues. Trimming took 5 bases from V and 4 from J, leaving 14 bases between them. Turning to this clone: The antigen is not known.

Repertoires were generated with immunoSEQ multiplex PCR, while TCRdb's copy carries only in-frame clones and drops some. In the table there are roughly 68,000 clones, approximately 96% of which are singletons. This chain links TRBV7-3 with TRBJ1-1; no definite D call. This sequence originates from a man aged 18 to 30 in good health and CMV-seronegative. Sequencing input: PBMCs. The CDR3 reads CASSRGSGSTEAFF. In nucleotides, the CDR3 is TGTGCCAGCAGCCGCGGGTCGGGGTCCACTGAAGCTTTCTTT.